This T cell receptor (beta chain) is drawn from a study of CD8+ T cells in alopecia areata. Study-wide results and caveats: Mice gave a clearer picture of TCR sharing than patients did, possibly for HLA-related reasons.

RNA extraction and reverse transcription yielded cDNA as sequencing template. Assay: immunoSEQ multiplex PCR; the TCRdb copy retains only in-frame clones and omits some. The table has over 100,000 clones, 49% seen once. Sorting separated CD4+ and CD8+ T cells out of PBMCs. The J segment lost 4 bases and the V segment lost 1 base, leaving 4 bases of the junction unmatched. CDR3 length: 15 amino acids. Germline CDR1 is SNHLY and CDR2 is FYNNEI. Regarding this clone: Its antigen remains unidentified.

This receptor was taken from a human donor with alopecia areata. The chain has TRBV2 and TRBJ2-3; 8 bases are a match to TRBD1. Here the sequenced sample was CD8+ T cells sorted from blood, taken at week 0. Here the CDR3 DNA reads TGTGCCAGCAGTGAAGGGACAGGGACGTCAGATACGCAGTATTTT. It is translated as CASSEGTGTSDTQYF.